This T cell receptor (beta chain) is from a study of T-cell memory formation after mild COVID-19. Study-wide context: Among the donors, TCR clusters were largely specific to each donor.

Germline CDR1 and CDR2: MDHEN and SYDVKM. This CDR3 spans 14 amino acids. Trimming cost V 8 bases and J 4 bases, with 15 bases left between them. This clonotype turned up a few times. Its antigen is undetermined. From the 5' RACE reads, TCRdb called clonotypes with MiXCR, one entry per CDR3 protein. This table has around 250,000 distinct CDR3 sequences, approximately 10% appearing once. Points from the study as a whole: Unconfirmed was the SARS-CoV-2 specificity of second-wave clones that peaked on day 37. Some clones that responded turned up in pre-infection memory, which suggests that cross-reactive memory joined in. CD4+ contracting clones lay mainly in CM and EM, CD8+ ones in EMRA.

The sample consisted of PBMCs or a T cell subset sorted from them (not recorded which). The clonotype was recovered from a man younger than 30 who had mild COVID-19 (a few samples of this study predate the infection). Cell type and time point are not known. This sequence joins TRBV28 and TRBJ1-3, with D tentatively TRBD1 (5 bases). CDR3 sequence reads: CASGLGGDGNTIYF. As DNA, the CDR3 is TGTGCCAGCGGACTGGGAGGGGACGGAAACACCATATATTTT.